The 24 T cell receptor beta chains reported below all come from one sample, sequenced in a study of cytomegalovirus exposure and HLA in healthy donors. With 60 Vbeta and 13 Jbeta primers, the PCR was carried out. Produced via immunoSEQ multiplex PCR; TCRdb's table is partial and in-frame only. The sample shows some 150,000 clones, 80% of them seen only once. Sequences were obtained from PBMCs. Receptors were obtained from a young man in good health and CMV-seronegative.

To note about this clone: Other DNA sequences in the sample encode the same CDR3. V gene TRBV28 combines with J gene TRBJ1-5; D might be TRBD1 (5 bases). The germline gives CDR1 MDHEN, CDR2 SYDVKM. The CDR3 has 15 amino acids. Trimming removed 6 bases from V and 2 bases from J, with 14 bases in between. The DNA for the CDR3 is TGTGCCAGCAGCCTCGCCGGGGGTGGCAATCAGCCCCAGCATTTT. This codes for CASSLAGGGNQPQHF.

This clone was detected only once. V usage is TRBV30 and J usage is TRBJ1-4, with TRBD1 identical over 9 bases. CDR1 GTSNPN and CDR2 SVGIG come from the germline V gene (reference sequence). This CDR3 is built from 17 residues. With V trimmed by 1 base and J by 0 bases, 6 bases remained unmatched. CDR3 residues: CAWSAGTGPATNEKLFF. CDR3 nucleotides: TGTGCCTGGAGTGCCGGGACAGGGCCTGCAACTAATGAAAAACTGTTTTTT.

CDR3 bases: TGCGCCAGCAGCTTGGATGGTCAGGAACCCTACGAGCAGTACTTC. It codes for CASSLDGQEPYEQYF. The V and J genes are TRBV5-1 and TRBJ2-5; D is undetermined. The DNA end is more similar to TRBJ2-7, so the J call may be wrong. Germline loops: CDR1 SGHRS, CDR2 YFSETQ. CDR3 length equals 15 residues.

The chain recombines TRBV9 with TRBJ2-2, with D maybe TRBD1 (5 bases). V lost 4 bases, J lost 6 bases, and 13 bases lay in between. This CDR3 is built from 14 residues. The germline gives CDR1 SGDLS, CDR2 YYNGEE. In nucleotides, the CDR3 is TGTGCCAGCAGCCTTGGGGCCCTCCCCGGGGAGCTGTTTTTT. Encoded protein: CASSLGALPGELFF.

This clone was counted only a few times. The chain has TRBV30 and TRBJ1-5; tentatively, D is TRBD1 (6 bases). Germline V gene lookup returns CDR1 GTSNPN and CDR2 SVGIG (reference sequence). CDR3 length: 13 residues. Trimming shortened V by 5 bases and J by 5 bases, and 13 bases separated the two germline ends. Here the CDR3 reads CAWGGRGDQPQHF. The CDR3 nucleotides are TGTGCCTGGGGCGGGAGGGGGGATCAGCCCCAGCATTTT.

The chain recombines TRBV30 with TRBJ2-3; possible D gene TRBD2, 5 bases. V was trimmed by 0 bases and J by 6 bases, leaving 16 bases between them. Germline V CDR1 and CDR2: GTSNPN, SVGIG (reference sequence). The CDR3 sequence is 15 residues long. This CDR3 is CAWSVLGGLGDTQYF. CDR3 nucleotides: TGTGCCTGGAGTGTATTAGGCGGGTTAGGGGATACGCAGTATTTT.

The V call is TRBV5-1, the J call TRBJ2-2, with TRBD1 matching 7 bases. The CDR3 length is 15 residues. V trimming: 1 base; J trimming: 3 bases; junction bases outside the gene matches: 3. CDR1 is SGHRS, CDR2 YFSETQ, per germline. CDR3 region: CASSLWQGDTGELFF. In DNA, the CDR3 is TGCGCCAGCAGCTTGTGGCAGGGGGACACCGGGGAGCTGTTTTTT.

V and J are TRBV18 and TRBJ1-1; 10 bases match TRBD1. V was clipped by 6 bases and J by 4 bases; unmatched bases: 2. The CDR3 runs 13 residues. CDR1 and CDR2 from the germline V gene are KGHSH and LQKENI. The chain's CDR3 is CASSRQGATEAFF. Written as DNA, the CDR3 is TGTGCCAGCTCCCGACAGGGGGCCACTGAAGCTTTCTTT. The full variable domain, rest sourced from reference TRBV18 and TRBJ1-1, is NAGVMQNPRHLVRRRGQEARLRCSPMKGHSHVYWYRQLPEEGLKFMVYLQKENIIDESGMPKERFSAEFPKEGPSILRIQQVVRGDSAAYFCASSRQGATEAFFGQGTRLTVV.

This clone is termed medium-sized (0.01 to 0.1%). The CDR3 coding sequence is TGTGCCAGCAGTGACCATGAACAGGGAACTGGGGCCAACGTCCTGACTTTC. It specifies CASSDHEQGTGANVLTF. The gene calls are TRBV6-4 and TRBJ2-6; D may be TRBD1 (6 bases). Germline CDR1 MRHNA, CDR2 SNTAGT. The CDR3 runs 17 residues. V was cut by 2 bases and J by 2 bases, with 13 bases left in between.

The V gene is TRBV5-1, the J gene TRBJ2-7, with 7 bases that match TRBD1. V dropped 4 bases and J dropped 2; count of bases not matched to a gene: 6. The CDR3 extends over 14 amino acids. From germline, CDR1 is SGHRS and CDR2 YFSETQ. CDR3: CASSTQGITYEQYF. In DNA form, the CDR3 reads TGCGCCAGCAGCACACAGGGGATTACCTACGAGCAGTACTTC. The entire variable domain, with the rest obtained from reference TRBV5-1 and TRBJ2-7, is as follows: KAGVTQTPRYLIKTRGQQVTLSCSPISGHRSVSWYQQTPGQGLQFLFEYFSETQRNKGNFPGRFSGRQFSNSRSEMNVSTLELGDSALYLCASSTQGITYEQYFGPGTRLTVT.

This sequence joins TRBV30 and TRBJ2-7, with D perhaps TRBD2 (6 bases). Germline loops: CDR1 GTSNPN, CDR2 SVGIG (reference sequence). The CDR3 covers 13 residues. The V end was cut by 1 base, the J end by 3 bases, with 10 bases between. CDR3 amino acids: CAWSAGVNYEQYF. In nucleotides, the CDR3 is TGTGCCTGGAGTGCGGGGGTTAACTACGAGCAGTACTTC.

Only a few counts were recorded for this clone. CDR3 in amino acids: CASSFGRSTGELFF. CDR3 DNA sequence: TGTGCCAGCAGCTTTGGCAGATCAACCGGGGAGCTGTTTTTT. The rearrangement joins TRBV5-6 to TRBJ2-2; the D is unclear. Trimming cost V 2 bases and J 5 bases, with 10 bases left between them. Germline V gene sequence: CDR1 SGHDT, CDR2 YYEEEE. This CDR3 is built from 14 residues.

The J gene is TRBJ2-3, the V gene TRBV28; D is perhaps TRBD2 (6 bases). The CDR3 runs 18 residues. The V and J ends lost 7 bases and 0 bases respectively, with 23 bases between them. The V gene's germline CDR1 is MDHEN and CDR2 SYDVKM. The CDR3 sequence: CASILSGDFPSSTDTQYF. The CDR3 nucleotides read TGTGCCAGCATCCTATCCGGGGACTTTCCGTCTAGCACAGATACGCAGTATTTT.

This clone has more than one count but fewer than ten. CDR3 sequence reads: CASSYLDLKNNEQFF. The CDR3 nucleotides read TGTGCCAGCAGTTATTTAGACTTAAAAAACAATGAGCAGTTCTTC. This chain uses TRBV6-5 with TRBJ2-1, with D uncertain. This CDR3 is 15 amino acids long. Germline V lookup: CDR1 MNHEY, CDR2 SVGAGI. The V and J ends lost 3 bases and 5 bases respectively, with 14 bases between them.

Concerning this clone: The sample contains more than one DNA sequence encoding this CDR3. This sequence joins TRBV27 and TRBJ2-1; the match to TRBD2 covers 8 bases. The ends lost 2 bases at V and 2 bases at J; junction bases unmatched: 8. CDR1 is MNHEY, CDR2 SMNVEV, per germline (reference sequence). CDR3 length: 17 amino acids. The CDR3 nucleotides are TGTGCCAGCAGTTTAAAGGCGGGAGGACTCCCCTACAATGAGCAGTTCTTC. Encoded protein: CASSLKAGGLPYNEQFF.

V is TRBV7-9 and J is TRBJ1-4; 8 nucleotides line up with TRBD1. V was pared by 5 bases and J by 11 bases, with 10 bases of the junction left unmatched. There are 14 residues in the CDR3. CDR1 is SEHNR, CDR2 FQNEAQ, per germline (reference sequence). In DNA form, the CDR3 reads TGTGCCAGCAGCCCTCTCTCACAGGGGGACAAACTGTTTTTT. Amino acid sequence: CASSPLSQGDKLFF.

The CDR3 nucleotides are TGTGCCAGCAGCTTCCTAGCGGGGGGGCCCGGGGAGCTGTTTTTT. It encodes CASSFLAGGPGELFF. The chain joins TRBV5-5 to TRBJ2-2; 12 bases are shared with TRBD2. Germline CDR1 SGHKS, CDR2 YYEKEE (reference sequence). The V and J ends lost 2 bases and 6 bases, in that order; junction bases with no gene match: 2. The CDR3 extends over 15 amino acids. The whole variable domain, filled in from reference TRBV5-5 and TRBJ2-2, reads DAGVTQSPTHLIKTRGQQVTLRCSPISGHKSVSWYQQVLGQGPQFIFQYYEKEERGRGNFPDRFSARQFPNYSSELNVNALLLGDSALYLCASSFLAGGPGELFFGEGSRLTVL.

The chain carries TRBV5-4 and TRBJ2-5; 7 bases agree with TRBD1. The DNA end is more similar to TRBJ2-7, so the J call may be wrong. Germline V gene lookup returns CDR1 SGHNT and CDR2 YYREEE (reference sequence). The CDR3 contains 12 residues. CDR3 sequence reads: CASSHRGYEQYF. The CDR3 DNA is TGTGCCAGCAGCCACAGGGGCTACGAGCAGTACTTC.

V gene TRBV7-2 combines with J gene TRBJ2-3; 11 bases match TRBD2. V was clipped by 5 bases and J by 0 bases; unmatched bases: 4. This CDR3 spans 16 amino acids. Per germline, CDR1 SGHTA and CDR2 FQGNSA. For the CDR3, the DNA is TGTGCCAGCAGCCGACTAGCGGGGATTAGCACAGATACGCAGTATTTT. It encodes CASSRLAGISTDTQYF.

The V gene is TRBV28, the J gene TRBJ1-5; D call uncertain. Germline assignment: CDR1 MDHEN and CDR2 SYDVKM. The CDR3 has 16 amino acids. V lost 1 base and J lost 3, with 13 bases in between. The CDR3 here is CASSLFPGVNNQPQHF. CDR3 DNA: TGTGCCAGCAGTTTATTCCCCGGGGTTAACAATCAGCCCCAGCATTTT.

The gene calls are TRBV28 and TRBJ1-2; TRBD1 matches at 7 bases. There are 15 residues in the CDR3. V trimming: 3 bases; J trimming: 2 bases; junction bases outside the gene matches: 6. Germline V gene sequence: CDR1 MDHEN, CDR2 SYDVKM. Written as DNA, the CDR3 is TGTGCCAGCAGTTTTCCAGGGGGTAGCAACTATGGCTACACCTTC. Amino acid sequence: CASSFPGGSNYGYTF.

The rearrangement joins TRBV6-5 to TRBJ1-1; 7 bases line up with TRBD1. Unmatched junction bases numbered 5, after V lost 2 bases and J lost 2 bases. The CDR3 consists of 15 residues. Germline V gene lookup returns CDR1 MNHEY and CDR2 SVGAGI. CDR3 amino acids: CASSYQRDRNTEAFF. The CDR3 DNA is TGTGCCAGCAGTTACCAAAGGGACAGAAACACTGAAGCTTTCTTT.

The CDR3 reads CASSVGRRTGGRNEQFF. CDR3 sequence (DNA): TGTGCCAGCAGCGTAGGGCGCAGGACGGGGGGTCGCAATGAGCAGTTCTTC. This rearrangement joins TRBV9 to TRBJ2-1; 7 positions match TRBD2. The CDR3 spans 17 residues. The trim removed 0 bases at V and 6 bases at J, leaving 12 bases unmatched. Per germline, CDR1 SGDLS and CDR2 YYNGEE.

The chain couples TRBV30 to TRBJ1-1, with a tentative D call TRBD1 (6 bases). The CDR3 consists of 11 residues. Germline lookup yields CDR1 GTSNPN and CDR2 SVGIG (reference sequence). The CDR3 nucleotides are TGTTCTGGGACACCTCCCCTTGAAGCTTTCTTT. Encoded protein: CSGTPPLEAFF. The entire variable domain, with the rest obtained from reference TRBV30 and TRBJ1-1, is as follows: SQTIHQWPATLVQPVGSPLSLECTVEGTSNPNLYWYRQAAGRGLQLLFYSVGIGQISSEVPQNLSASRPQDRQFILSSKKLLLSDSGFYLCSGTPPLEAFFGQGTRLTVV.